This T cell receptor (beta chain) came from a study of T cells after yellow fever vaccination. TCRdb called the 5' RACE reads again in MiXCR, with one record for every CDR3 protein. This table holds 300,000 or so distinct CDR3 sequences, 10% to 15% found once. Trimming removed 0 bases at V and 5 bases at J, with 12 bases between. This CDR3 region has 14 residues. CDR1 SGHDT and CDR2 YYEEEE come from the germline V gene. This sequence originates from a man aged 30-40 years who received the YFV17D yellow fever vaccine. The sample was CD4+ T cells sorted from PBMCs, taken 45 days after the yellow fever booster vaccination. The V and J genes are TRBV5-6 and TRBJ2-7; no definite D call. Here the CDR3 DNA reads TGTGCCAGCAGCTTGGGGAGTTCTCTTCACGAGCAGTACTTC. Amino acids: CASSLGSSLHEQYF.